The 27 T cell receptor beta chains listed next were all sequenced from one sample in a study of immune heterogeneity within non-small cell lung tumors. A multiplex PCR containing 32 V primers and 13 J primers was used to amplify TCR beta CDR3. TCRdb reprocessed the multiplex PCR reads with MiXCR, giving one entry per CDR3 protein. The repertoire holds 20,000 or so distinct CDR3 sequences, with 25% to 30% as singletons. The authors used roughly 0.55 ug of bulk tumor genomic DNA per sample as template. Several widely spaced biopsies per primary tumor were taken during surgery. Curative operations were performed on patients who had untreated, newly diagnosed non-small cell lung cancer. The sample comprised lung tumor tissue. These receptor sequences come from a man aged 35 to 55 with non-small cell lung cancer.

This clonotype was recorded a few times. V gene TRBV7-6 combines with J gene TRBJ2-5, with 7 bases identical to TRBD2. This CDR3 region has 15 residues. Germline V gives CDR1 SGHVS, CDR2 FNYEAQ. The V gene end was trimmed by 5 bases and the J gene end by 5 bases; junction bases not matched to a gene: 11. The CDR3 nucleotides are TGTGCCAGCAGCCCATGGGCGGGAGCATACGAGACCCAGTACTTC. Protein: CASSPWAGAYETQYF.

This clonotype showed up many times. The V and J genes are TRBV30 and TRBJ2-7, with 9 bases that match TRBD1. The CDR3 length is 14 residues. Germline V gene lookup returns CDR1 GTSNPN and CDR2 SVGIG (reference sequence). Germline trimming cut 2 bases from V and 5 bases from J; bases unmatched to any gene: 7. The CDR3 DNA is TGTGCCTGGAGTATCACAGGGGGCGCCAACGAGCAGTACTTC. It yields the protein CAWSITGGANEQYF. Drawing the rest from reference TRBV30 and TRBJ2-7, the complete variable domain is SQTIHQWPATLVQPVGSPLSLECTVEGTSNPNLYWYRQAAGRGLQLLFYSVGIGQISSEVPQNLSASRPQDRQFILSSKKLLLSDSGFYLCAWSITGGANEQYFGPGTRLTVT.

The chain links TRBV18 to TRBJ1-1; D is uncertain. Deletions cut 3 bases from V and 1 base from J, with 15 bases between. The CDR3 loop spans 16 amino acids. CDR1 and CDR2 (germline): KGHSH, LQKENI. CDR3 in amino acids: CASSPNQIRGNTEAFF. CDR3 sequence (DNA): TGTGCCAGCTCACCGAACCAGATTCGGGGGAACACTGAAGCTTTCTTT.

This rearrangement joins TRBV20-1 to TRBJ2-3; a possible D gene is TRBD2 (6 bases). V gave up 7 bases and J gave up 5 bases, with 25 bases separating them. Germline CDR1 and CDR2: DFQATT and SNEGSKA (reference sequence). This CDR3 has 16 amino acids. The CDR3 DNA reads TGCAGTGTACCATCGGGGGTCCTAGCGAGGGGAGATACGCAGTATTTT. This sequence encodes CSVPSGVLARGDTQYF.

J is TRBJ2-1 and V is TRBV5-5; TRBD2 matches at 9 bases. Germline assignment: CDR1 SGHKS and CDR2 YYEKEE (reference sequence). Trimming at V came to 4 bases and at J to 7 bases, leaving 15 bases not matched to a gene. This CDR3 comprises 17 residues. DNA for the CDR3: TGTGCCAGCAGCACCCCCGCGGGGGCGGGAGGGAGGAATGAGCAGTTCTTC. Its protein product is CASSTPAGAGGRNEQFF.

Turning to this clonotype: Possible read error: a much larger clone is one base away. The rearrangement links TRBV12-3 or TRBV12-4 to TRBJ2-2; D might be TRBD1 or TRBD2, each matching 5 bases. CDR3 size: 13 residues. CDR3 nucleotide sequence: TGTGCCAGCTACCGACAGTACACCGGGGAGATGTTTTTT. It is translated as CASYRQYTGEMFF.

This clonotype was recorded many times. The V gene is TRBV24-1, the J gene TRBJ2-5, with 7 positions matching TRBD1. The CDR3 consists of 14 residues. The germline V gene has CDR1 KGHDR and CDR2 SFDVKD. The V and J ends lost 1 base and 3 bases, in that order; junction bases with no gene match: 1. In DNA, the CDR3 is TGTGCCACCAGTGATTTCGGGACAGAAGAGACCCAGTACTTC. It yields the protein CATSDFGTEETQYF.

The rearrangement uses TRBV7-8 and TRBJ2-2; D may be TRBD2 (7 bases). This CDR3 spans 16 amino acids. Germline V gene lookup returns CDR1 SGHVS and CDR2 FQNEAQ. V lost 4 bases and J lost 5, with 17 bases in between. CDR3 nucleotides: TGTGCCAGCAGCTCCCTGGGGGGGGCGCTAACCGGGGAGCTGTTTTTT. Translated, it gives CASSSLGGALTGELFF.

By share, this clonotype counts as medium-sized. Here the CDR3 DNA reads TGTGCCAGCAGTCCTGAGACAGTTGAAGCTTTCTTT. Its protein is CASSPETVEAFF. The V and J genes are TRBV2 and TRBJ1-1; D is possibly TRBD1 (5 bases). Germline loops: CDR1 SNHLY, CDR2 FYNNEI. V gave up 5 bases and J gave up 7 bases, with 11 bases separating them. CDR3 length: 12 residues.

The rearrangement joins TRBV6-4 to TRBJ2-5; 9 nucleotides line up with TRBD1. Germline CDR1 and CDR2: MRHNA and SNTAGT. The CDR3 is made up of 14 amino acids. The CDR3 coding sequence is TGTGTTAGCAGCTCGGGACAGGGAGTAGAGACCCAGTACTTC. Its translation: CVSSSGQGVETQYF.

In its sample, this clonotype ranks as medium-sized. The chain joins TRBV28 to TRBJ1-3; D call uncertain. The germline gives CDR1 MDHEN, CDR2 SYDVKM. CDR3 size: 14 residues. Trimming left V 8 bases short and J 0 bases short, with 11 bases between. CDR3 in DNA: TGTGCCAGCTCCCCCCGGGGCTCTGGAAACACCATATATTTT. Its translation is CASSPRGSGNTIYF. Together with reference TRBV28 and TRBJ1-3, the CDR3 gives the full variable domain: DVKVTQSSRYLVKRTGEKVFLECVQDMDHENMFWYRQDPGLGLRLIYFSYDVKMKEKGDIPEGYSVSREKKERFSLILESASTNQTSMYLCASSPRGSGNTIYFGEGSWLTVV.

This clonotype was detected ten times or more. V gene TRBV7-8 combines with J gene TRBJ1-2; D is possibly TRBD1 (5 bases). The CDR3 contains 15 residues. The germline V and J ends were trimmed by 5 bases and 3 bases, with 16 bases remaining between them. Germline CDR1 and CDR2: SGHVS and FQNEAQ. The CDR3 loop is CASSPDGGLDYGYTF. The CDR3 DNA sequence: TGTGCCAGCAGCCCGGATGGGGGTCTTGACTATGGCTACACCTTC.

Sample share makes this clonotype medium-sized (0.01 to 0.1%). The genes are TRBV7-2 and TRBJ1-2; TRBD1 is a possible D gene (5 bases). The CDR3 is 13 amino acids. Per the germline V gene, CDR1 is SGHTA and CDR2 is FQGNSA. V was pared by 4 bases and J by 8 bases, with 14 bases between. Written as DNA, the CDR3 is TGTGCCAGCAGCTCCTCGGGGCGCCAAGGCTACACCTTC. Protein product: CASSSSGRQGYTF.

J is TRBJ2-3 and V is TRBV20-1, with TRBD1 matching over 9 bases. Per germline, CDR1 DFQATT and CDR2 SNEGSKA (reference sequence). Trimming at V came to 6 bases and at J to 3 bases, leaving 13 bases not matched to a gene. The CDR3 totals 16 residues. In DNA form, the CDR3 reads TGCAGTGCGGGGGACAGGGCGACGGGGGCAACAGATACGCAGTATTTT. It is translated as CSAGDRATGATDTQYF.

CDR3 in DNA: TGTGCCAGCAGTTTAAGTAGGGGAACTGAAGCTTTCTTT. As protein: CASSLSRGTEAFF. The chain carries TRBV12-3 or TRBV12-4 and TRBJ1-1, with D tentatively TRBD1 (5 bases). V dropped 2 bases and J dropped 5 bases, with 9 bases sitting between them. CDR3 length: 13 residues.

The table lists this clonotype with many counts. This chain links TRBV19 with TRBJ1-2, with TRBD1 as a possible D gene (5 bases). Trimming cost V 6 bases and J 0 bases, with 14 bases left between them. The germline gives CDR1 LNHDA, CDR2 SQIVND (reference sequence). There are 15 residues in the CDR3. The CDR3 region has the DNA TGTGCCAGTAGGGCCCAAGACAGAGCTAACTATGGCTACACCTTC. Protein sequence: CASRAQDRANYGYTF. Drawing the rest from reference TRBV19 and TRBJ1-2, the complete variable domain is DGGITQSPKYLFRKEGQNVTLSCEQNLNHDAMYWYRQDPGQGLRLIYYSQIVNDFQKGDIAEGYSVSREKKESFPLTVTSAQKNPTAFYLCASRAQDRANYGYTFGSGTRLTVV.

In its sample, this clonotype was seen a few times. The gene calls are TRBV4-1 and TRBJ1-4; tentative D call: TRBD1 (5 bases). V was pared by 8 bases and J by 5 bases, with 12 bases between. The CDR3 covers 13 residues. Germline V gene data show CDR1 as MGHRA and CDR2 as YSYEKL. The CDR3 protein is CASQRRQNEKLFF. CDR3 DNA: TGCGCCAGCCAAAGGAGACAGAATGAAAAACTGTTTTTT.

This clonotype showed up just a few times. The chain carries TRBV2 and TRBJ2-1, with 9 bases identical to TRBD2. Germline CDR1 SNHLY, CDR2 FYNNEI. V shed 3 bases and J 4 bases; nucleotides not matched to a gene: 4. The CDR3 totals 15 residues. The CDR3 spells CASSEVAGVYNEQFF. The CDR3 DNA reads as TGTGCCAGCAGTGAGGTAGCGGGAGTTTACAATGAGCAGTTCTTC.

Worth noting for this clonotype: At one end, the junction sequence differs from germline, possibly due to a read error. The CDR3 DNA sequence: TGTGCCAGCAGCTTAGGGGGGAACACTGAAGTTTTCTTT. As protein: CASSLGGNTEVFF. The J gene is TRBJ1-1, the V gene TRBV11-2; D is perhaps TRBD1 (5 bases). CDR3 size: 13 residues. Germline CDR1 is SGHAT and CDR2 is FQNNGV. Complete variable domain (other parts from reference TRBV11-2 and TRBJ1-1): EAGVAQSPRYKIIEKRQSVAFWCNPISGHATLYWYQQILGQGPKLLIQFQNNGVVDDSQLPKDRFSAERLKGVDSTLKIQPAKLEDSAVYLCASSLGGNTEVFFGQGTRLTVV.

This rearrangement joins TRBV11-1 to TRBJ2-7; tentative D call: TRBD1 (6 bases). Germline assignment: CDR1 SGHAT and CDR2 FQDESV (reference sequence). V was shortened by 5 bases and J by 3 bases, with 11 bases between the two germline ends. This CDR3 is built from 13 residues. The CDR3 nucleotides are TGTGCCAGCAGCCGCGACAGGTTCTACGAGCAGTACTTC. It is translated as CASSRDRFYEQYF.

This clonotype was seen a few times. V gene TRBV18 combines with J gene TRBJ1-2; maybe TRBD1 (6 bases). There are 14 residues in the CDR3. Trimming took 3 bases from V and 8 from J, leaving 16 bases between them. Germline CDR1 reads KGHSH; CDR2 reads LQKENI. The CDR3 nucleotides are TGTGCCAGCTCACCTGGTCTTTTACAGGGCGGCTACACCTTC. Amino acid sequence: CASSPGLLQGGYTF.

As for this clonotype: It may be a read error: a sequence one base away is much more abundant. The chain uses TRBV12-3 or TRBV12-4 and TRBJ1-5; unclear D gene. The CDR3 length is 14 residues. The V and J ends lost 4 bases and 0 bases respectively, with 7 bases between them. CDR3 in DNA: TGTGCCAGCAGTTCCAGAGATAGCAATCAGCCCCAGCATTTT. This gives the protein CASSSRDSNQPQHF.

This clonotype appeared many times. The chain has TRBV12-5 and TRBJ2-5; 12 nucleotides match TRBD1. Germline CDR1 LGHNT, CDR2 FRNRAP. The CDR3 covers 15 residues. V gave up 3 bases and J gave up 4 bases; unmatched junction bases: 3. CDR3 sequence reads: CASGFWDRGRETQYF. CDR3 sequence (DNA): TGTGCTAGTGGTTTTTGGGACAGGGGGCGAGAGACCCAGTACTTC.

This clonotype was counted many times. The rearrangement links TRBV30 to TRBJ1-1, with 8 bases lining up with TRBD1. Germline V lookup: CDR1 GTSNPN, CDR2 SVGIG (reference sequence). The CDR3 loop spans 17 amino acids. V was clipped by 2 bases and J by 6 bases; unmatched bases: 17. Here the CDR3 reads CAWSPILIQGAGAEAFF. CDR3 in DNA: TGTGCCTGGAGTCCTATCCTCATTCAGGGGGCTGGGGCTGAAGCTTTCTTT.

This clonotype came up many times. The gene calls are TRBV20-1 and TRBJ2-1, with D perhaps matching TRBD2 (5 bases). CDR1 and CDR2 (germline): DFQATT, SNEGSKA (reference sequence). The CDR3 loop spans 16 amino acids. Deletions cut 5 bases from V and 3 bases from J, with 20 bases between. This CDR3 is CSALYPSGDYYNEQFF. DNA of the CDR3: TGCAGTGCTCTTTACCCAAGTGGAGACTACTACAATGAGCAGTTCTTC.

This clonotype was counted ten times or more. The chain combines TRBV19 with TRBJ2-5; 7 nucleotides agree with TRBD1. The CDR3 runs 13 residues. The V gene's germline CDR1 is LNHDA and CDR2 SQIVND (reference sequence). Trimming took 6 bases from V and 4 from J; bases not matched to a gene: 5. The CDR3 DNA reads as TGTGCCAGTAGCGTGGACAGGTCAGAGACCCAGTACTTC. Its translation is CASSVDRSETQYF.

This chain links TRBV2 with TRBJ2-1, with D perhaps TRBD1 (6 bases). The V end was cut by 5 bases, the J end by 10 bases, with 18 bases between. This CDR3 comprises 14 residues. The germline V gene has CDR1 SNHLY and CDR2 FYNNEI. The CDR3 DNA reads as TGTGCCAGCAGTCAGCCTGCAGGGGTAGGGGAGCAGTTCTTC. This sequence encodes CASSQPAGVGEQFF. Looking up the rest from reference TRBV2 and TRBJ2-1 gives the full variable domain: EPEVTQTPSHQVTQMGQEVILRCVPISNHLYFYWYRQILGQKVEFLVSFYNNEISEKSEIFDDQFSVERPDGSNFTLKIRSTKLEDSAMYFCASSQPAGVGEQFFGPGTRLTVL.